The sequence of this T cell receptor (beta chain) was determined in a study of cytomegalovirus exposure and HLA in healthy donors. Overall study context: According to later analysis, the same platform produced the roughly 120 validation and around 730 first-cohort repertoires. The study, taken as a whole, reports: The listing of 150 to 200 TCR beta chains classed them as cytomegalovirus-associated. Diagnosis of cytomegalovirus status made by the classifier reportedly showed high specificity and sensitivity.

Per the germline V gene, CDR1 is SGHTA and CDR2 is FQGNSA. CDR3 length: 17 amino acids. V was pared by 0 bases and J by 0 bases, with 12 bases between. TCRdb's copy holds only in-frame clones and misses some; the assay was immunoSEQ multiplex PCR. This table holds around 220,000 clones, approximately 80% found once. In the case of this clone: Its antigen is currently unknown.

The chain combines TRBV7-2 with TRBJ2-1; TRBD2 might be the D (6 bases). Sequenced sample: PBMCs. The receptor comes from a woman under 40 in good health and CMV-seropositive. The chain's CDR3 is CASSLAQAGSSYNEQFF. The CDR3 nucleotides are TGTGCCAGCAGCTTAGCCCAAGCGGGCAGCTCCTACAATGAGCAGTTCTTC.